A selection of T cell receptor beta chains follows, all from one sample in a study of identical twins. TCRdb reprocessed the 5' RACE reads with MiXCR, giving one entry per CDR3 protein. Of about 340,000 distinct CDR3 sequences in the sample, 9% to 15% were seen once. The same data also contributed to another study, on yellow fever vaccine responses in identical twins.

The specimen sequenced was CD8+ T cells sorted from blood. The receptors were sampled from a woman between 18 and 29 years old in good health. Each CDR3 is given with its conserved first and last residue. The order of the fields is J gene, V gene, CDR3 length, D gene, clone size, CDR3 DNA, CDR3 protein. The D gene is left open where the match is weak. Only part of the rows carry a size: once, few, many, or a class if the clone is expanded.

J: TRBJ1-1
V: TRBV27
length: 15
D: TRBD1
size: -
DNA: TGTGCCAGCAGTTCACAGGGGAGAATGAACACTGAAGCTTTCTTT
CDR3: CASSSQGRMNTEAFF

J: TRBJ2-5
V: TRBV12-3/TRBV12-4
length: 14
D: TRBD1
size: few
DNA: TGTGCCAGCAATGGGGCGGGACAGGGTGAGACCCAGTACTTC
CDR3: CASNGAGQGETQYF

J: TRBJ2-7
V: TRBV5-6
length: 15
D: -
size: few
DNA: TGTGCCAGCAGCTTAACTGGAGCCAGGGGCCACGAGCAGTACTTC
CDR3: CASSLTGARGHEQYF

J: TRBJ2-5
V: TRBV12-3/TRBV12-4
length: 16
D: TRBD2
size: few
DNA: TGTGCCAGCAGCACCGGACTAGCGGGAGTTCAAGAGACCCAGTACTTC
CDR3: CASSTGLAGVQETQYF

J: TRBJ2-1
V: TRBV4-1
length: 18
D: TRBD2
size: few
DNA: TGCGCCAGCAGCCTCCTGGGGACTAGCGGGAGGGCATTCAATGAGCAGTTCTTC
CDR3: CASSLLGTSGRAFNEQFF

J: TRBJ2-5
V: TRBV5-1
length: 15
D: TRBD2
size: -
DNA: TGCGCCAGCAGCGGGACTAGCGGGGGTCGGGAGACCCAGTACTTC
CDR3: CASSGTSGGRETQYF

J: TRBJ2-1
V: TRBV6-4
length: 14
D: TRBD1
size: few
DNA: TGTGCCAGCAGTGACGGGACAGGGGGCTATGAGCAGTTCTTC
CDR3: CASSDGTGGYEQFF

J: TRBJ1-5
V: TRBV12-3/TRBV12-4
length: 15
D: -
size: many
DNA: TGTGCCAGCAGCCCCTGGGGGGATCTAAATCAGCCCCAGCATTTT
CDR3: CASSPWGDLNQPQHF

J: TRBJ2-5
V: TRBV6-1
length: 13
D: -
size: -
DNA: TGTGCCAGCAGTAAAGAAATCCAAGAGACCCAGTACTTC
CDR3: CASSKEIQETQYF

J: TRBJ2-5
V: TRBV28
length: 15
D: -
size: -
DNA: TGTGCCAGCAGAAGCGCCGACAGGTCCCAAGAGACCCAGTACTTC
CDR3: CASRSADRSQETQYF

J: TRBJ2-1
V: TRBV7-6
length: 17
D: -
size: many
DNA: TGTGCCAGCAGCTCTCCTCACGGATACAAATCCTACAATGAGCAGTTCTTC
CDR3: CASSSPHGYKSYNEQFF

J: TRBJ2-1
V: TRBV28
length: 15
D: TRBD2
size: many
DNA: TGTGCCAGCAGTTTATTTGGCGGGAGTTATAGTGAGCAGTTCTTC
CDR3: CASSLFGGSYSEQFF

J: TRBJ2-3
V: TRBV5-6
length: 16
D: TRBD2
size: few
DNA: TGTGCCAGCAGATGCTTAGCGGGAGCATGGGGGGATACGCAGTATTTT
CDR3: CASRCLAGAWGDTQYF

J: TRBJ2-1
V: TRBV12-3/TRBV12-4
length: 18
D: -
size: few
DNA: TGTGCCAGCAGTTTAGTTCTTATGGGCCCGAATGCCTACAATGAGCAGTTCTTC
CDR3: CASSLVLMGPNAYNEQFF

J: TRBJ2-1
V: TRBV27
length: 15
D: -
size: -
DNA: TGTGCCAGCAACCGGGCTGGGGGCTCCTACAATGAGCAGTTCTTC
CDR3: CASNRAGGSYNEQFF

J: TRBJ1-5
V: TRBV7-2
length: 16
D: -
size: few
DNA: TGTGCCAGCAGCTTAGTTAGGGCGGGAAGCAATCAGCCCCAGCATTTT
CDR3: CASSLVRAGSNQPQHF

J: TRBJ2-1
V: TRBV5-6
length: 14
D: -
size: few
DNA: TGTGCCAGCAGCCCTGAGTGGGACTACAATGAGCAGTTCTTC
CDR3: CASSPEWDYNEQFF

J: TRBJ2-5
V: TRBV28
length: 12
D: -
size: -
DNA: TGTGCCAGCAGTTTTAGGAGGGAGACCCAGTACTTC
CDR3: CASSFRRETQYF

J: TRBJ1-2
V: TRBV12-3/TRBV12-4
length: 14
D: -
size: -
DNA: TGTGCCAGCAGGCCCGGGACACTTTTCTATGGCTACACCTTC
CDR3: CASRPGTLFYGYTF

J: TRBJ1-6
V: TRBV12-3/TRBV12-4
length: 14
D: -
size: many
DNA: TGTGCCAGCGCCGTGGCAGGGAATAATTCACCCCTCCACTTT
CDR3: CASAVAGNNSPLHF

J: TRBJ1-5
V: TRBV5-1
length: 15
D: -
size: many
DNA: TGCGCCAGCAGCTTGGTGGGGGGGTTCAATCAGCCCCAGCATTTT
CDR3: CASSLVGGFNQPQHF

J: TRBJ2-7
V: TRBV9
length: 16
D: TRBD1
size: few
DNA: TGTGCCAGCAGCGCCGGGACAGGGGGGTTCTCCTACGAGCAGTACTTC
CDR3: CASSAGTGGFSYEQYF

J: TRBJ2-6
V: TRBV14
length: 15
D: -
size: -
DNA: TGTGCCAGCAGCCAAGTAGGGACTGGGGCCAACGTCCTGACTTTC
CDR3: CASSQVGTGANVLTF

J: TRBJ2-7
V: TRBV7-6
length: 12
D: -
size: -
DNA: TGTGCCAGCAGCCCGCGGATCAACGAGCAGTACTTC
CDR3: CASSPRINEQYF

J: TRBJ2-3
V: TRBV4-1
length: 15
D: TRBD1
size: many
DNA: TGCGCCAGCAGCCCGGGACAGAGGGCCACAGATACGCAGTATTTT
CDR3: CASSPGQRATDTQYF